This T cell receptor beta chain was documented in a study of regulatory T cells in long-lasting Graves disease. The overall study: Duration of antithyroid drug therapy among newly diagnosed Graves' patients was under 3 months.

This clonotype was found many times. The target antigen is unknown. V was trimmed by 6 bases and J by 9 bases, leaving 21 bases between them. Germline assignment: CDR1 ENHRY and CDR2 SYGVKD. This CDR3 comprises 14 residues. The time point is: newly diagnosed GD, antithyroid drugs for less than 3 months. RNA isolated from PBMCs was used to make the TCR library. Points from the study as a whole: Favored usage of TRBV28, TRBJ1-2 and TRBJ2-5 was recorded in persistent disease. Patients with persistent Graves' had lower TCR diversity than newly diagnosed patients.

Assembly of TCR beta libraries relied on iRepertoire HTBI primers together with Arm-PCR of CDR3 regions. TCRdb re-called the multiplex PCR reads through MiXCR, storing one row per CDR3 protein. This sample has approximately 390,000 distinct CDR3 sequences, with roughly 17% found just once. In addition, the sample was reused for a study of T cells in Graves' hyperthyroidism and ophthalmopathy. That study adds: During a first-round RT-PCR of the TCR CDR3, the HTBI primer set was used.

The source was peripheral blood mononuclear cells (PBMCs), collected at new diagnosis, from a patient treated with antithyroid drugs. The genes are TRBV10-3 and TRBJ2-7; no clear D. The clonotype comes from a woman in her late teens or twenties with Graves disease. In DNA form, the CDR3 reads TGTGCCATCAGATCTTCCCGTACTACCGGTGTGCAGTACTTC. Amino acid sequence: CAIRSSRTTGVQYF.